This paragraph covers one T cell receptor (beta chain) sequence. Its antigen is unidentified. The record originates from a study of OX40 agonist ivuxolimab in advanced cancers. About the study: Prior therapy, whether anti-PD-1, anti-PD-L1 or anti-CTLA-4, was allowed, and less than 45% had some. Overall study findings and caveats: CD4+ and CD8+ blood T cells expanded clonally by week 6 at 0.1 to 3.0 mg/kg.

Using immunoSEQ multiplex PCR, the repertoire was profiled, and TCRdb retains in-frame clones only, with some absent. The sample shows 90,000 or so clones, around 87% of them seen only once. This CDR3 spans 16 amino acids. V dropped 1 base and J dropped 4 bases, with 16 bases sitting between them. Per germline, CDR1 SEHNR and CDR2 FQNEAQ (reference sequence). Source: CD4+ or CD8+ T cells sorted from blood, taken in a trial of the OX40 agonist ivuxolimab. The source is an adult with an advanced solid tumor such as melanoma, head and neck, liver or kidney cancer. This sequence joins TRBV7-9 and TRBJ1-2, with no clear D. The CDR3 nucleotides are TGTGCCAGCAGCTTAGGGACCGCACCAAGTATCTATGGCTACACCTTC. Its translation is CASSLGTAPSIYGYTF.